The source of this T cell receptor (beta chain) is a study of shared clonotypes between healthy human individuals. Turning to the study itself: Plates per donor: three CD4 naive, three CD4 memory, two CD8 naive, one CD8 memory.

Study-level results: Memory subsets generally showed lower estimated richness than naive subsets. Between a handful of donors, naive CD4 clonotypes were shared at a level of about 5%.

As for this clone: Its antigen is still unknown.

Every immunoSEQ plate was one replicate of a subset's evenly spread DNA. Clones were sequenced by immunoSEQ multiplex PCR, and TCRdb holds only the in-frame ones, with some missing. The repertoire holds about 2.4 million clones, with 93% as singletons. In germline, CDR1 is SGDLS, CDR2 YYNGEE. This CDR3 has 15 residues. The ends were cut back, 4 bases at V and 5 bases at J, with 18 bases in the middle. Sequences were obtained from naive CD4+ T cells from PBMCs. The subset was: CD45RA+ positively selected. The source of this sequence is a man younger than 35 in good health. Some clones in this sample may be carry-over from other donors' samples. The V and J genes are TRBV9 and TRBJ2-5, with D perhaps assigned TRBD1 or TRBD2 (5 bases each). CDR3 DNA: TGTGCCAGCAGCTCCGGGACCTCGATCGGTGAGACCCAGTACTTC. Encoded protein: CASSSGTSIGETQYF.